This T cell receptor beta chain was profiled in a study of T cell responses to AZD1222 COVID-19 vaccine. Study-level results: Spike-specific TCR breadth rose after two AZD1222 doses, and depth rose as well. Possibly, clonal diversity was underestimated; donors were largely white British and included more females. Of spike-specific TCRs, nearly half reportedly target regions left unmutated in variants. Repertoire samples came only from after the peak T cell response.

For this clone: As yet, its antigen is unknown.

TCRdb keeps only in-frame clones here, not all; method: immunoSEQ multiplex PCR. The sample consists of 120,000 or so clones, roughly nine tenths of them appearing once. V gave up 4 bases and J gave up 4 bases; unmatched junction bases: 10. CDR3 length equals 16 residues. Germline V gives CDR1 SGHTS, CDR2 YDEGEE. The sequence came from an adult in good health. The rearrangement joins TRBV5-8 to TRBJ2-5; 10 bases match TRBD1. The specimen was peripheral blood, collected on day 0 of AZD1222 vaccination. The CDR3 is CASSRWTGGNLETQYF. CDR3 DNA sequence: TGTGCCAGCAGCCGCTGGACAGGGGGAAATTTAGAGACCCAGTACTTC.